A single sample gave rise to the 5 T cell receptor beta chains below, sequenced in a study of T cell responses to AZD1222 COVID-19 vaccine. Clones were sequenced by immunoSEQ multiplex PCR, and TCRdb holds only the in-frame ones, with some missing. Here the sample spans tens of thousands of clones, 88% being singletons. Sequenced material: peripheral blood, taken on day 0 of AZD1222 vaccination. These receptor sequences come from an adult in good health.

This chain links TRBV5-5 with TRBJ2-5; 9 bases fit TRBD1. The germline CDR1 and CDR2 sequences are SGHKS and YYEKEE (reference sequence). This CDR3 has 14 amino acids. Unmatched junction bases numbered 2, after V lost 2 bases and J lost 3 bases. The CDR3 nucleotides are TGTGCCAGCAGCTTAACAGGGGGCGAAGAGACCCAGTACTTC. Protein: CASSLTGGEETQYF.

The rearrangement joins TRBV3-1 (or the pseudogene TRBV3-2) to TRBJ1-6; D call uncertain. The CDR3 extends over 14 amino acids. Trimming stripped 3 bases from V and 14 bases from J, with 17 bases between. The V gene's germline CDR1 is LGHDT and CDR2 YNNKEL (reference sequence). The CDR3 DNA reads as TGTGCCAGCAGCCAGGGTGACCGGTCAAGGTCCCTCCACTTT. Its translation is CASSQGDRSRSLHF.

The CDR3 loop is CASSITSGRAVNEQYF. The CDR3 DNA sequence: TGTGCCAGTAGTATCACTAGCGGGAGGGCGGTTAACGAGCAGTACTTC. The V gene is TRBV19, the J gene TRBJ2-7; 13 bases map to TRBD2. Unmatched junction bases numbered 7, after V lost 3 bases and J lost 5 bases. The CDR3 runs 16 residues. Germline CDR1 reads LNHDA; CDR2 reads SQIVND (reference sequence).

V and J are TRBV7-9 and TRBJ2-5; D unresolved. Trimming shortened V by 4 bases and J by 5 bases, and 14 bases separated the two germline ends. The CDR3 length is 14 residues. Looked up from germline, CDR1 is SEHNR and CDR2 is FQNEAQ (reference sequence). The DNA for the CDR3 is TGTGCCAGCAGCTCCCCCGGGTTCTGGGAGACCCAGTACTTC. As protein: CASSSPGFWETQYF.

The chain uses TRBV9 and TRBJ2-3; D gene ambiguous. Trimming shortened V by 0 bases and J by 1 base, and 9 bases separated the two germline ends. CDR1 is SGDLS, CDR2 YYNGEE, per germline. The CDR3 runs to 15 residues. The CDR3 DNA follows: TGTGCCAGCAGCGTAGCTACCAGTGGCACAGATACGCAGTATTTT. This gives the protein CASSVATSGTDTQYF.